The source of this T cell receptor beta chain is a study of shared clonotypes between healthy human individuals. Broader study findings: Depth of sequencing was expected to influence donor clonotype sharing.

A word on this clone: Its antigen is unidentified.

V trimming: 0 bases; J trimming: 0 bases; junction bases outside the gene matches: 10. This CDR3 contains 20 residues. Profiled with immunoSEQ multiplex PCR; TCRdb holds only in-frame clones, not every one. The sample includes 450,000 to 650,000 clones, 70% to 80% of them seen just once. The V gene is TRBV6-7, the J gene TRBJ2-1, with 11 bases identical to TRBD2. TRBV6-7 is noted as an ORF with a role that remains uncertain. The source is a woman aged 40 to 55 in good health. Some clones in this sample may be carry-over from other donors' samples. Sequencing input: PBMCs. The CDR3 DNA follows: TGTGCCAGCAGTTACTCGGATAGCGGGAGGGCCCCGAGCTCCTACAATGAGCAGTTCTTC. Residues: CASSYSDSGRAPSSYNEQFF.